This T cell receptor beta chain was recorded in a study of shared clonotypes between healthy human individuals (dated by TCRdb to the early 2020s). A note on the overall study: The cohort comprised two women and a few men aged 18 to 49 years. For each donor, CD4 naive and CD4 memory were each given three plates, CD8 naive was given two plates, and CD8 memory was given one plate. To estimate repertoire size and how much clonotype sharing occurs between individuals, the study deeply sequenced the blood TCR repertoires of several healthy adults. Libraries were prepared and TCR repertoires were sequenced by different laboratories using diverse techniques, in order to increase sequencing depth and limit assay-specific biases. Between about 0.8 and 9.5 billion PBMCs per donor were obtained by leukapheresis. What the study reported, not specific to this receptor: Even with the large sequencing depth, rarefaction of the sorted-subset datasets indicated that sequencing was incomplete. Sampling was limited to blood, and TCR repertoires in tissue likely differ from TCR repertoires in blood. Based on pairwise subsampling, the degree of clonotype sharing among donors was expected to be affected by sequencing depth. Sharing across four donors was observed for about 5% of naive CD4, over 3% of naive CD8, over 2% of memory CD4, and around 0.44% of memory CD8 clonotypes. Larger estimated clonotype richness was generally found for naive subsets than for memory subsets. The genetic and exposure-history diversity represented was limited by the small number of donors. Clonotypes shared by all four sorted-subset donors showed higher generation probabilities than non-shared clonotypes.

TCR CDR3 regions were amplified from genomic DNA by multiplex PCR using the deep immunoSEQ assay. Extracted genomic DNA from each cell subset was distributed evenly across all wells of several immunoSEQ 96-well plates, and each plate was treated as a replicate. For sorted subsets, about 200 ng genomic DNA, equal to 25,000 to 35,000 T cell genomes, was loaded into each replicate PCR. The purified libraries were quantified using a Qubit 3.0 fluorometer, sized with a Bioanalyzer 2100, and then quantified again using the KAPA Library Quantification kit. A separate single-read 150-cycle Illumina NextSeq 550 flow cell was used to sequence each immunoSEQ 96-well plate. In the original analysis: The immunoSEQ output contained only junctional sequences without quality scores, so filtering could not match that applied to full-length reads. To assign V/J genes and CDR3, sequences were annotated using PyIR, a Python wrapper for IgBLAST v1.9, with IMGT germline references. Any read was removed if the V/J assignment was weak (E-value above 1e-6), the CDR3 was missing, or the read contained stop codons, out-of-frame junctions, or ambiguous translated residues. A V3J clonotype was defined by an identical inferred V gene, J gene, and CDR3 amino acid sequence. The percentage overlap between two repertoires was calculated by dividing the number of shared unique clonotypes by the size of the smaller repertoire. Richness of each repertoire was evaluated using RTK rarefaction, the Chao1 estimator, and Recon v2.1 estimates of unobserved clonotypes. OLGA was used to compute generation probabilities for all TCRbeta clonotypes that the gDNA method yielded from several donors. This is the immuneACCESS table as TCRdb keeps it, with only in-frame sequences that have V and J called. A part of the clones is gone; compared with another copy, unresolved V genes explain less than half, and the rest is unexplained. V and J calls and clone size are copied from that table; D and trimming were computed from the DNA. The sample profile shows roughly 2.5 million clones; 90% to 95% of them were found once. The ten most abundant clones make up about 0.13% of the sample.

On this clone: It lacks a known antigen. No base quality information exists; no much larger clone differs at one position.

The donors were healthy, HIV-negative adults with no recently reported acute infections or vaccinations. Every donor was a Caucasian adult residing in Nashville, Tennessee, USA. CD4+ T cells were enriched by magnetic negative selection; naive cells were then positively selected on CD45RA, and the negative fraction formed the memory subset. Blood was collected by leukapheresis, and PBMCs were isolated by Ficoll-Histopaque density gradient centrifugation and then cryopreserved in liquid nitrogen vapor phase. Purity and quantity of every magnetically sorted T cell population were checked by analytical flow cytometry. Each sorted fraction had its genomic DNA isolated and then quantified by UV absorbance on a Nanodrop 2000c. The specimen was naive CD4+ T cells sorted from blood. The cell subset or site label, read with the paper, signifies: CD45RA+ positively selected. The origin of this receptor is a man aged 18-30 years in good health.

The CDR3 corresponds to CASSPVGSVSYEQYF. The nucleotide sequence reads TGTGCCAGCTCACCGGTCGGCTCAGTTTCCTACGAGCAGTACTTC. Rearrangement joined TRBV18 to TRBJ2-7; no D gene call is confident. The junction carries 13 bases between V and J, which are trimmed by 3 bases and 1 base respectively. In the germline V gene, CDR1 corresponds to KGHSH and CDR2 to LQKENI. There are 15 amino acids in the CDR3, from cysteine to phenylalanine inclusive. The entry retains the CDR3 DNA only, 45 bases that are in frame from base 1.